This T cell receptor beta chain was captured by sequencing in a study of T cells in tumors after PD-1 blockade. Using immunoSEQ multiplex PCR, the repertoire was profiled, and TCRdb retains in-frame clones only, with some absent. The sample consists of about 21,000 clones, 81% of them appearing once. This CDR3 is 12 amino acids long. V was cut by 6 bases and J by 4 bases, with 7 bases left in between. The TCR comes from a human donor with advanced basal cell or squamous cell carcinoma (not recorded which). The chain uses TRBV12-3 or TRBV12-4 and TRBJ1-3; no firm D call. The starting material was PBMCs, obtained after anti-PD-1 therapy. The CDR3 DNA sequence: TGTGCCAGCAGGCCCGAGGGAAACACCATATATTTT. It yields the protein CASRPEGNTIYF.